This TCR beta chain is drawn from a study of early T cells in non-severe SARS-CoV-2 infection (dated by TCRdb to about 2021). For context, the study as a whole: Because TCR sequencing was done on bulk RNA from unsorted whole blood, the alpha and beta chains could not be paired.

The V end loses 3 bases and the J end loses 0 bases, and a stretch of 7 bases separates them. The CDR3 contains 15 residues, cysteine and phenylalanine counted. Here the CDR3 DNA is all that survives: 45 bases in frame from base 1. CDR1 SGDLS and CDR2 YYNGEE were looked up in the germline V gene. Note on this clonotype: Its antigen remains unidentified. There are no base qualities to consult, and no much larger clone falls within one base.

Receptor libraries were prepared by 5' RACE. Sequencing was performed on a NextSeq 500. In the TCR library protocol, unique molecular identifiers were attached to individual cDNA molecules to correct for PCR bias and sequencing error. Both TCR alpha and beta chains were sequenced, and tight co-correlation was observed between alpha and beta sequence abundances in each sample. On the authors' methods: Decombinator V4 was used to annotate the V gene, J gene and CDR3 of the TCR sequences. Expanded TCRs were defined as changing significantly between any two time points under a Poisson model with p below 0.0001. TCR abundances were normalised to the total number of TCRs sequenced per sample and were expressed as counts per million. MAIT TCRs were defined by TRAV1-2 paired with TRAJ12, TRAJ20 or TRAJ33, and iNKT TCRs by TRAV10 paired with TRAJ18. VDJdb, accessed on 1 November 2021, was searched for TCRs annotated for CMV, EBV and SARS-CoV-2, and TCRs annotated for more than one antigen were excluded. Starting from the raw public reads, TCRdb applied fastp trimming at Q25, assembled clones with MiXCR and retained in-frame beta chains. Rows with a matching CDR3 protein are joined into one entry that keeps the most common DNA and genes. TCRdb assigned the V and J calls; the authors' analysis was not used. Within this sample are about 83,000 distinct CDR3 sequences, with 10% of them counted one time only. Jointly, the top ten make up 6.5% to 9% of the sample.

Results the study describes overall, beyond this receptor: VDJdb matching was skewed toward anti-spike CD8 responses and likely underestimated virus-specific expansions, missing private and CD4 specificities.

This was a case-control study nested in a cohort of healthcare workers in London, UK, who had nasopharyngeal swab PCR tests and blood samples taken every week. Healthcare workers were recruited between 23 and 31 March 2020, during the week of the UK lockdown, and were followed weekly for up to about 16 weeks. The specimen was whole blood, collected at baseline. The V and J genes are TRBV9 and TRBJ2-6; the D gene is unclear. The clonotype was recovered from an adult who was a healthcare worker with PCR-confirmed SARS-CoV-2 infection or an uninfected control (not recorded which). The CDR3 region has the sequence CASSAPRSGANVLTF. The DNA sequence is given as TGTGCCAGCAGCGCCCCACGCTCTGGGGCCAACGTCCTGACTTTC.